This T cell receptor (beta chain) originates from a study of CD8 T cells in Susac syndrome. High-throughput TCR beta sequencing covered peripheral CD8+ and CD4+ T cells. Included as multiple sclerosis controls were treatment-naive patients who had stable or active relapsing-remitting disease. The CD8+ and CD4+ T cells were isolated magnetically using a negative isolation approach, whereas the TEMRA cells were enriched by FACS. Random hexamers primed reverse transcription of about 0.45 to 1 ug RNA. An immunoSEQ multiplex PCR amplified TCR beta CDR3 over 54 Vbeta and 13 Jbeta. One entry per CDR3 protein, called by TCRdb with MiXCR from the immunoSEQ multiplex PCR reads. The data show some 110,000 distinct CDR3 sequences, about 92% seen once. Germline trimming cut 6 bases from V and 6 bases from J; bases unmatched to any gene: 8. The CDR3 has 15 residues.

This chain uses TRBV12-3 or TRBV12-4 with TRBJ2-3; 11 bases line up with TRBD2. The clonotype originates from a human donor with multiple sclerosis. Sequenced sample: CD4+ T cells from PBMCs. The CDR3 loop reads CASRPTSGGWDTQYF. In DNA form, the CDR3 reads TGTGCCAGCAGGCCAACTAGCGGGGGCTGGGATACGCAGTATTTT.